This TCR beta chain was found in a study of T-cell memory formation after mild COVID-19. One entry per CDR3 protein results from TCRdb running MiXCR on the 5' RACE reads. The data hold hundreds of thousands of distinct CDR3 sequences, with less than 25% observed a single time. This clonotype was observed many times. J gave up 5 bases and V 6 bases, and 5 bases lay outside the gene matches. Germline CDR1 is SGHRS and CDR2 is YFSETQ. CDR3 length: 13 amino acids. The rearrangement links TRBV5-1 to TRBJ2-3; TRBD2 matches at 8 bases. The origin of this receptor is an adult woman who had mild COVID-19 (a few samples of this study predate the infection). Cell type and time point are not known. Sequencing input: PBMCs or a T cell subset sorted from them (not recorded which). DNA for the CDR3: TGCGCCAGCAAGACTAGCGTTGGAGATACGCAGTATTTT. This gives the protein CASKTSVGDTQYF.